This T cell receptor (beta chain) was obtained from a study of T cell repertoires in cytomegalovirus infection. As for the study in general: Use of recently identified HLA-C-restricted and well-studied HLA-B-restricted CMV epitopes was part of the study. Public TCR beta signatures provided an indication of both CMV infection and a matching HLA type. Study outcomes and limitations: The ex vivo response showed dominance by HLA-C-restricted CMV-specific TCR beta clonotypes. Of the TCR beta families, the public ones yielded a cumulative frequency that identified carriers of CMV plus the relevant HLA.

This clonotype was seen a handful of times. The antigen remains undetermined. V lost 0 bases to trimming and J lost 3 bases, with 15 bases between them. CDR3 length: 17 residues. CDR1 is DFQATT, CDR2 SNEGSKA, per germline (reference sequence). One entry per CDR3 protein, called by TCRdb with MiXCR from the reads. The repertoire holds approximately 990,000 distinct CDR3 sequences, with about a third as singletons. The sequenced sample was cultured CD8+ T cells from PBMCs, obtained from culture after CMV antigen stimulation. The chain has TRBV20-1 and TRBJ1-6; no definite D call. This receptor was taken from a human donor in good health (CMV status not recorded). Some clones in this sample may be carry-over from other donors' samples. CDR3 in amino acids: CSARDLPAWFYNSPLHF. CDR3 DNA sequence: TGCAGTGCTAGAGATCTCCCCGCCTGGTTCTATAATTCACCCCTCCACTTT.